These 21 T cell receptor beta chains came from one sample sequenced in a study of T cells after yellow fever vaccination. TCRdb used MiXCR to reprocess the 5' RACE reads, holding one entry per CDR3 protein. The sample lists 620,000 or so distinct CDR3 sequences, roughly 12% occurring once. Sample: PBMCs, taken on the day of the yellow fever booster vaccination. Receptors originate from a man between 25 and 39 years old who received the YFV17D yellow fever vaccine.

V gene TRBV4-2 combines with J gene TRBJ2-7, with TRBD2 identical over 16 bases. Losses at the gene ends were 2 bases for V and 5 bases for J; bases not matched to a gene: 12. The CDR3 runs to 19 residues. Germline assignment: CDR1 LGHNA and CDR2 YNFKEQ. The CDR3 protein is CASSQNSGLAGGPGNEQYF. The CDR3 nucleotides read TGTGCCAGCAGCCAAAACTCGGGACTAGCGGGAGGGCCGGGGAACGAGCAGTACTTC.

The chain recombines TRBV12-3 or TRBV12-4 with TRBJ1-3, with 10 bases lining up with TRBD1. V lost 10 bases to trimming and J lost 4 bases; unmatched junction nucleotides: 7. The CDR3 runs 14 residues. The CDR3 nucleotides are TGTGCCACCAGGGGGACAGGGGTAGGAAACACCATATATTTT. Translating gives CATRGTGVGNTIYF.

This clonotype was seen a few times. This chain connects TRBV20-1 to TRBJ2-7; 9 bases match TRBD2. The CDR3 sequence is 17 residues long. Germline V lookup: CDR1 DFQATT, CDR2 SNEGSKA (reference sequence). V dropped 1 base and J dropped 3; count of bases not matched to a gene: 13. This CDR3 reads CSARAGGVAGGSYEQYF. Here the CDR3 DNA reads TGCAGTGCTAGAGCAGGAGGGGTTGCGGGAGGGAGCTACGAGCAGTACTTC.

V and J are TRBV20-1 and TRBJ2-5, with 10 bases fitting TRBD2. J was trimmed by 4 bases and V by 5 bases; bases with no gene match: 7. The CDR3 totals 14 residues. Germline CDR1 and CDR2: DFQATT and SNEGSKA (reference sequence). CDR3 amino acids: CSARPGTSAETQYF. In DNA, the CDR3 is TGCAGTGCTCGACCCGGGACTAGCGCAGAGACCCAGTACTTC.

The rearrangement joins TRBV18 to TRBJ2-7, with 10 nucleotides matching TRBD1. Trimming at V came to 6 bases and at J to 3 bases, leaving 5 bases not matched to a gene. The CDR3 extends over 14 amino acids. Germline V lookup: CDR1 KGHSH, CDR2 LQKENI. The CDR3 coding sequence is TGTGCCAGCTCCTCGGGACAGGGGAACTACGAGCAGTACTTC. This codes for CASSSGQGNYEQYF. Based on the CDR3 plus reference TRBV18 and TRBJ2-7, the full variable domain is NAGVMQNPRHLVRRRGQEARLRCSPMKGHSHVYWYRQLPEEGLKFMVYLQKENIIDESGMPKERFSAEFPKEGPSILRIQQVVRGDSAAYFCASSSGQGNYEQYFGPGTRLTVT.

On this clonotype itself: This may be a read error: a much more frequent sequence differs by one nucleotide. The rearrangement links TRBV29-1 to TRBJ2-7, with 7 nucleotides matching TRBD2. In germline, CDR1 is SQVTM, CDR2 ANQGSEA. The CDR3 totals 14 residues. CDR3 DNA sequence: TGCAGCGTTGTAGGTGGGAGGGCCACCTACGAGCCGTACTTC. This codes for CSVVGGRATYEPYF.

This clonotype was observed a few times. The rearrangement joins TRBV25-1 to TRBJ2-1; 10 bases agree with TRBD1. Germline trimming cut 4 bases from V and 9 bases from J; bases unmatched to any gene: 6. Looked up from germline, CDR1 is MGHDK and CDR2 is SYGVNS. CDR3 length: 14 amino acids. CDR3 nucleotides: TGTGCCAGCAGTGTTTCCGGGACAGGGGTTGAGCAGTTCTTC. As protein: CASSVSGTGVEQFF.

The genes are TRBV6-6 and TRBJ2-5; 10 bases match TRBD1. Trimming removed 9 bases from V and 5 bases from J; junction bases left unmatched: 6. The CDR3 consists of 13 residues. Germline CDR1 MNHNY, CDR2 SVGAGI (reference sequence). The DNA of the CDR3 is TGTGCCAGTAACGGACAGGGGGAGGAGACCCAGTACTTC. Amino acids: CASNGQGEETQYF.

This clonotype has only a few counts. The chain is built from TRBV12-3 or TRBV12-4 and TRBJ2-2, with 9 bases that match TRBD2. The CDR3 runs 17 residues. The ends lost 5 bases at V and 6 bases at J; junction bases unmatched: 13. The CDR3 loop is CASSLPTSGQRAGELFF. In DNA form, the CDR3 reads TGTGCCAGCAGTCTACCTACTAGCGGGCAACGGGCCGGGGAGCTGTTTTTT.

The CDR3 bases are TGTGCCAGCAGCAAGCGCCGGACTAGCGGGGATCAGCAGTACTTC. Its translation is CASSKRRTSGDQQYF. The chain couples TRBV7-9 to TRBJ2-7; TRBD2 matches at 12 bases. Trimming cost V 5 bases and J 8 bases; bases outside gene matches: 10. Germline V CDR1 and CDR2: SEHNR, FQNEAQ (reference sequence). The length of the CDR3 is 15 residues.

The gene calls are TRBV7-9 and TRBJ1-4; 7 bases match TRBD1. The CDR3 has 14 residues. J gave up 8 bases and V 4 bases, and 7 bases lay outside the gene matches. Germline assignment: CDR1 SEHNR and CDR2 FQNEAQ (reference sequence). CDR3: CASSSYTGDEKLFF. CDR3 coding DNA: TGTGCCAGCAGCTCGTATACAGGGGACGAAAAACTGTTTTTT.

The chain joins TRBV30 to TRBJ1-5; no clear D. Germline loops: CDR1 GTSNPN, CDR2 SVGIG (reference sequence). V lost 2 bases to trimming and J lost 2 bases, with 10 bases between them. The CDR3 runs to 14 residues. Here the CDR3 DNA reads TGTGCCTGGAGTCGGACGAACGGCAATCAGCCCCAGCATTTT. Its protein product is CAWSRTNGNQPQHF. Complete variable domain (other parts from reference TRBV30 and TRBJ1-5): SQTIHQWPATLVQPVGSPLSLECTVEGTSNPNLYWYRQAAGRGLQLLFYSVGIGQISSEVPQNLSASRPQDRQFILSSKKLLLSDSGFYLCAWSRTNGNQPQHFGDGTRLSIL.

J is TRBJ2-3 and V is TRBV7-2, with no clear D. Germline CDR1 reads SGHTA; CDR2 reads FQGNSA. V lost 4 bases, J lost 2 bases, and 10 bases lay in between. The CDR3 has 14 amino acids. In DNA form, the CDR3 reads TGTGCCAGCAGCTACCGACACGCCACAGATACGCAGTATTTT. Residues: CASSYRHATDTQYF.

This clonotype appeared many times. The CDR3 DNA follows: TGCGCCAGCAGCTTGCTAGCGGGACTCAACAATGAGCAGTTCTTC. Translation: CASSLLAGLNNEQFF. The chain uses TRBV5-1 and TRBJ2-1; 9 bases map to TRBD2. Per germline, CDR1 SGHRS and CDR2 YFSETQ. The length of the CDR3 is 15 residues. Trimming cost V 1 base and J 5 bases; bases outside gene matches: 4.

The chain couples TRBV11-3 to TRBJ2-1; no clear D gene. Germline-derived CDR1 and CDR2 are SGHNT and YENEEA. The germline V and J ends were trimmed by 4 bases and 2 bases, with 9 bases remaining between them. This CDR3 comprises 14 residues. The CDR3 bases are TGTGCCAGCAGCTCTCCGGGTCCCTACAATGAGCAGTTCTTC. This translates into CASSSPGPYNEQFF.

V and J are TRBV6-5 and TRBJ1-1, with TRBD1 matching 8 bases. This CDR3 contains 14 residues. The ends lost 2 bases at V and 5 bases at J; junction bases unmatched: 4. Germline CDR1 MNHEY, CDR2 SVGAGI. The CDR3 bases are TGTGCCAGCAGTTACGACAGGGGAGTTACTGAAGCTTTCTTT. As protein: CASSYDRGVTEAFF.

This chain connects TRBV12-3 or TRBV12-4 to TRBJ1-1; maybe TRBD1 (5 bases). The ends were cut back, 7 bases at V and 4 bases at J, with 13 bases in the middle. The CDR3 consists of 13 residues. CDR3 coding DNA: TGTGCCAGCATCAGGGAGGCAGGCACTGAAGCTTTCTTT. Translated: CASIREAGTEAFF.

This clonotype appeared a few times. V usage is TRBV5-8 and J usage is TRBJ2-2; 11 bases fit TRBD2. The CDR3 sequence is 16 residues long. With 4 bases clipped from V and 3 bases from J, the junction kept 5 bases outside the gene matches. Germline loops: CDR1 SGHTS, CDR2 YDEGEE. The CDR3 sequence: CASSSTSGGYTGELFF. The CDR3 DNA follows: TGTGCCAGCAGCAGCACTAGCGGGGGATACACCGGGGAGCTGTTTTTT.

This clonotype was seen repeatedly, ten times or more. The chain links TRBV6-1 to TRBJ2-1, with unresolved D. Germline CDR1 MNHNS, CDR2 SASEGT. Between the trimmed V and J ends, which lost 6 bases and 4 bases, there was a span of 10 bases. The CDR3 extends over 13 amino acids. The chain's CDR3 is CASRLDGYNEQFF. For the CDR3, the DNA is TGTGCCAGCAGGTTGGACGGTTACAATGAGCAGTTCTTC.

The chain joins TRBV9 to TRBJ2-7, with 12 bases matching TRBD2. The V and J ends lost 0 bases and 1 base, in that order; junction bases with no gene match: 5. There are 17 residues in the CDR3. Germline CDR1 and CDR2: SGDLS and YYNGEE. CDR3 in amino acids: CASSVASGRAPSYEQYF. The CDR3 coding sequence is TGTGCCAGCAGCGTAGCTAGCGGGAGGGCCCCATCCTACGAGCAGTACTTC.

This clonotype was picked up many times. The rearrangement joins TRBV7-2 to TRBJ2-1, with 12 positions matching TRBD2. V was pared by 6 bases and J by 5 bases, with 5 bases of the junction left unmatched. The germline gives CDR1 SGHTA, CDR2 FQGNSA. The CDR3 covers 15 residues. The DNA for the CDR3 is TGTGCCAGCAGGCTAGCGGGGGGGTACCACAATGAGCAGTTCTTC. Its protein is CASRLAGGYHNEQFF.